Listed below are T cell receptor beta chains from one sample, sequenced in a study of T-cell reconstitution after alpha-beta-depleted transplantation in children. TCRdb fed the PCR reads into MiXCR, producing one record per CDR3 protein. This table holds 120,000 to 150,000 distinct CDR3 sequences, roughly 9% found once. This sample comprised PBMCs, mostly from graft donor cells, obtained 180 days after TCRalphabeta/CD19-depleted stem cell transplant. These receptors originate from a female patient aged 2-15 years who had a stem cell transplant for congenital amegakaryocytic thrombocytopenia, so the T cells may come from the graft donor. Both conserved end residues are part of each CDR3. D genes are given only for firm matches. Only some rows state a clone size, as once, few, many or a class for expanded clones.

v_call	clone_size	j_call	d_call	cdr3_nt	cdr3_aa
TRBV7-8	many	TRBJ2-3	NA	TGTGCCAGCAGCTTAGCGGGGGGGCAGGGAGATACGCAGTATTTT	CASSLAGGQGDTQYF
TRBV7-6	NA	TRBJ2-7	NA	TGTGCCAGCAGCGTTACAGGCTACGAGCAGTACTTC	CASSVTGYEQYF
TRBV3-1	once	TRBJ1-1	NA	TGTGCCTGCAGCCAAGATCGTAACCTGGTAGCGCGACCTGAAGCTTTCTTT	CACSQDRNLVARPEAFF
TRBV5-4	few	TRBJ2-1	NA	TGTGCCAGCAGCTTGTTCTCGGGGATGGGTGGGGCCCCCTACAATGAGCAGTTCTTC	CASSLFSGMGGAPYNEQFF
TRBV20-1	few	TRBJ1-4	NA	TGCAGTGCTGGCGATCATGCAACTAATGAAAAACTGTTTTTT	CSAGDHATNEKLFF
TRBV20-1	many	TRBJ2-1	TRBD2	TGCAGTGCTAGAGGTGGTCTAGCGGGAATTGAGCAGTTCTTC	CSARGGLAGIEQFF
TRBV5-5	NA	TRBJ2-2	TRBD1	TGTGCCAGCAGCTTGAACAGGGGGCGCGACGCGAACACCGGGGAGCTGTTTTTT	CASSLNRGRDANTGELFF
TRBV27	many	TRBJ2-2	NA	TGTGCCAGCAGTACCATAGGAGCCGGGGAGCTGTTTTTT	CASSTIGAGELFF
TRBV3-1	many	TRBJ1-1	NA	TGTGCCAGCAGCCCCTCGTTGCAGCCGGACACTGAAGCTTTCTTT	CASSPSLQPDTEAFF
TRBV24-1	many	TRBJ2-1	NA	TGTGCCACCAGTTCGTCTAGACTTGACAATGAGCAGTTCTTC	CATSSSRLDNEQFF
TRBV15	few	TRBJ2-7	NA	TGTGCCACCAGCAGAGATCGGGGGCGGTACGAGCAGTACTTC	CATSRDRGRYEQYF
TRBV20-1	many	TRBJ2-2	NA	TGCAGTGCTAGAGATAAGTTGACCGGGGAGCTGTTTTTT	CSARDKLTGELFF
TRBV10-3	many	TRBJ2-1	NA	TGTGCCATCAGTGAGTCGTTTCTGGAGGGGACGAATGAGCAGTTCTTC	CAISESFLEGTNEQFF
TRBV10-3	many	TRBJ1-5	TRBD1	TGTGCCATCAGTGAAGGACAGGAAAGCAGTCAGCCCCAGCATTTT	CAISEGQESSQPQHF
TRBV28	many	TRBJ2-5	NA	TGTGCCAGCTCCGTACGTCCGGGACGCTGGACCCAGTACTTC	CASSVRPGRWTQYF
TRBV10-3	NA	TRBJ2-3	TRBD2	TGTGCCATCAGAATCCTCGGACTAGCGGGGGGGCCCGGCACAGATACGCAGTATTTT	CAIRILGLAGGPGTDTQYF
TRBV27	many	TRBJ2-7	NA	TGTGCCAGCAGTTTCGGGGACGAGCTCGAGCAGTACTTC	CASSFGDELEQYF
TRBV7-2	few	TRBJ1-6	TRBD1	TGTGCCAGCAGCTTAATTCCAGGGGGAAGGTCACCCCTCCACTTT	CASSLIPGGRSPLHF
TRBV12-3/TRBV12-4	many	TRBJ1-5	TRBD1	TGTGCCAGCAGTGACCAGACAGGGAGGCAGCCCCAGCATTTT	CASSDQTGRQPQHF
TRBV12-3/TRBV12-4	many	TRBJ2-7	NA	TGTGCCAGCAGTCCCATGGTTCAATCCTACGAGCAGTACTTC	CASSPMVQSYEQYF
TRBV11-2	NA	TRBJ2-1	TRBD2	TGTGCCAGCAGCACCTACATCATAGCGGGAGGCCTCTACAATGAGCAGTTCTTC	CASSTYIIAGGLYNEQFF
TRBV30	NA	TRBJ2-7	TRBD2	TGTGCCTGGAGTGTTTGGGGGCCTAGCGGGAGCTACGAGCAGTACTTC	CAWSVWGPSGSYEQYF
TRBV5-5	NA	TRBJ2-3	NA	TGTGCCAGCAGCTTACAGCTAGGTCCAGATACGCAGTATTTT	CASSLQLGPDTQYF
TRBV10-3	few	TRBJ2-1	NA	TGTGCCATCAGCAACGTCGACTCCTACAATGAGCAGTTCTTC	CAISNVDSYNEQFF
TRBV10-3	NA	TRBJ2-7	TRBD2	TGTGCCATCAGTCCAGGGACTAGCGGGGGTTACGAGCAGTACTTC	CAISPGTSGGYEQYF
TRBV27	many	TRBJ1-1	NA	TGTGCCAGCAGTTTATCGGGGATCCCCTCAAGGGCTTTCTTT	CASSLSGIPSRAFF
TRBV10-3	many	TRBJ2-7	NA	TGTGCCATCAGCCAGGGGTCCTACGAGCAGTACTTC	CAISQGSYEQYF
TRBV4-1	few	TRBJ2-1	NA	TGCGCCAGCAGCAGTAGGGCAGGGAGCTCCTACAATGAGCAGTTCTTC	CASSSRAGSSYNEQFF
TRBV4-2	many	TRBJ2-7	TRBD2	TGTGCCAGCAGCCAGTACTTAGCGGGAGAGGCCTACGAGCAGTACTTC	CASSQYLAGEAYEQYF
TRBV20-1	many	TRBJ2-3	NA	TGCAGTGCTAGCGCCCCCGGCGGGACGCAGTATTTT	CSASAPGGTQYF
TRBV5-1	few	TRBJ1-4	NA	TGCGCCAGCAGCCAAACAGGCCTCACTGAAAAACTGTTTTTT	CASSQTGLTEKLFF
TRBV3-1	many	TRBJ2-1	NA	TGTGCCAGCAGACTTCCCCCCCGGGCGCCGGACTACAATGAGCAGTTCTTC	CASRLPPRAPDYNEQFF